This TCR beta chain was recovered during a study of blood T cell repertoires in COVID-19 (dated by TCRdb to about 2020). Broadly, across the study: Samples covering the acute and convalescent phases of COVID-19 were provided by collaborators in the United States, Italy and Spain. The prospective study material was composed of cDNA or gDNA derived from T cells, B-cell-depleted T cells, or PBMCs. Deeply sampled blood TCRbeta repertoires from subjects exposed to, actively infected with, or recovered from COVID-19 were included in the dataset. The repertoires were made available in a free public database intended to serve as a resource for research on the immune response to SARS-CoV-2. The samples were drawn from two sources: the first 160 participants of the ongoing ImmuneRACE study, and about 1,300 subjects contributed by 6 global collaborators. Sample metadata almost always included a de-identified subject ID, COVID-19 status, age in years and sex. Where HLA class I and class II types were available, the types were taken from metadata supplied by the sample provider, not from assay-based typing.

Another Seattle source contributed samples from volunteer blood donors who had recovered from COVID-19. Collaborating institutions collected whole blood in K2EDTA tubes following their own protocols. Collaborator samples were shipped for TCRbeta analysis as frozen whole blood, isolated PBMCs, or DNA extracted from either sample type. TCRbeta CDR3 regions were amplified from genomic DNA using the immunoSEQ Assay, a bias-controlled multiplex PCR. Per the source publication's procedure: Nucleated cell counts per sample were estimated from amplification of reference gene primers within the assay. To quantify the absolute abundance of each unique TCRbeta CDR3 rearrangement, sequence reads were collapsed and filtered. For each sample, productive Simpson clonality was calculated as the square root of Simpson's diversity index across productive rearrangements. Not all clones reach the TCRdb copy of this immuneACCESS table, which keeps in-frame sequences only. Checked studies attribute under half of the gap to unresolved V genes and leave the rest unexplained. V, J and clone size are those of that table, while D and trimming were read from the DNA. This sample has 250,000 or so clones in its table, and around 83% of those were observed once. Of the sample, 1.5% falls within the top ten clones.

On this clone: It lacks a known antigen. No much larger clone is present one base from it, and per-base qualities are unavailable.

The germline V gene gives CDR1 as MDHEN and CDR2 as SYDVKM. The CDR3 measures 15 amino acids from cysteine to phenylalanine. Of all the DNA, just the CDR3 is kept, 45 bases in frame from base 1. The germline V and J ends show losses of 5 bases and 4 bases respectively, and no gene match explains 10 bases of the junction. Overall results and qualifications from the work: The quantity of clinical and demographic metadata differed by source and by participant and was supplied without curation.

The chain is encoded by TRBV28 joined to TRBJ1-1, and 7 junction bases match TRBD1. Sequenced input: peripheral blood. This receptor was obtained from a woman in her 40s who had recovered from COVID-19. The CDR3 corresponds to CASSPILTGVTEAFF. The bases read TGTGCCAGCAGTCCCATATTAACAGGGGTCACTGAAGCTTTCTTT.